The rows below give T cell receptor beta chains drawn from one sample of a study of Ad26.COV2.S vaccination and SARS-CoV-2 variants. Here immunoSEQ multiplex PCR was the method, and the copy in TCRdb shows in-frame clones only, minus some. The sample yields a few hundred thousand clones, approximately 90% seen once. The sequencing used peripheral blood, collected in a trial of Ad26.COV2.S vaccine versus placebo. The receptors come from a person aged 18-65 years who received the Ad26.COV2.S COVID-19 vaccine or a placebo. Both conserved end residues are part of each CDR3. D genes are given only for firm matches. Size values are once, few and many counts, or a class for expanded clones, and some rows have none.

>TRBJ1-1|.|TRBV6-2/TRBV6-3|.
CASSYGPGTEAFF
TGTGCCAGCAGTTACGGGCCCGGCACTGAAGCTTTCTTT
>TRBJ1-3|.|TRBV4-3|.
CASSQEERGPGNTIYF
TGCGCCAGCAGCCAAGAAGAGAGAGGGCCTGGAAACACCATATATTTT
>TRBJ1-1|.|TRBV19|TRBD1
CASSRGQGAGAAFF
TGTGCCAGTAGTAGGGGTCAGGGGGCGGGGGCAGCTTTCTTT
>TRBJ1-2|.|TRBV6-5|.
CASNRREGGYTF
TGTGCCAGCAACCGAAGGGAGGGGGGCTACACCTTC
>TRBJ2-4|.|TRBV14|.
CASSLTGTMRTKNIQYF
TGTGCCAGCAGCCTTACCGGGACAATGCGTACCAAAAACATTCAGTACTTC
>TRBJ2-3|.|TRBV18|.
CASSPRPRTQDTQYF
TGTGCCAGCTCACCTCGCCCTAGGACACAGGATACGCAGTATTTT
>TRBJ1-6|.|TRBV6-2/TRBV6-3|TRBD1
CASSPTGSYNSPLHF
TGTGCCAGCAGTCCGACAGGGTCCTATAATTCACCCCTCCACTTT
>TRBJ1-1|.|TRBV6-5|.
CASSTSGVARRAFF
TGTGCCAGCAGTACCTCAGGGGTAGCCCGGAGAGCTTTCTTT
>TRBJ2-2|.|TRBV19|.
CASSKNVPPKNTGELFF
TGTGCCAGTAGTAAAAACGTCCCACCTAAGAACACCGGGGAGCTGTTTTTT
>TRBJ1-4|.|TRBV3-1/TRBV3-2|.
CASSQVGILSRDEKLFF
TGTGCCAGCAGCCAAGTTGGTATTCTGAGTCGGGATGAAAAACTGTTTTTT
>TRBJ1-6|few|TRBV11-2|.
CASSSFGFNSPLHF
TGTGCCAGCAGCTCATTCGGGTTTAATTCACCCCTCCACTTT
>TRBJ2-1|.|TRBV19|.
CASRADTYNEQFF
TGTGCCAGTAGGGCGGACACCTACAATGAGCAGTTCTTC
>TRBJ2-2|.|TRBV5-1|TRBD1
CASSLLKGTGRNGELFF
TGCGCCAGCAGCTTGCTTAAGGGGACAGGGAGGAACGGGGAGCTGTTTTTT
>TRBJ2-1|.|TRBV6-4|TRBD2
CASSDSAGGYNEQFF
TGTGCCAGCAGTGACTCAGCGGGGGGGTACAATGAGCAGTTCTTC
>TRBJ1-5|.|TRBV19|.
CASTPDGAPTSNQPQHF
TGTGCCAGTACCCCGGACGGGGCTCCTACAAGCAATCAGCCCCAGCATTTT
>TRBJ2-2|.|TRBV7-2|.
CASSLVTRGAGELFF
TGTGCCAGCAGCTTAGTCACCAGGGGGGCCGGGGAGCTGTTTTTT
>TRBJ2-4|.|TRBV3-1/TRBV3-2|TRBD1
CASSHHGQGISKNIQYF
TGTGCCAGCAGCCATCACGGACAGGGAATTTCCAAAAACATTCAGTACTTC
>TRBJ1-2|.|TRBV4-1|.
CASSPKAGFGGYTF
TGCGCCAGCAGCCCCAAAGCAGGGTTTGGTGGCTACACCTTC
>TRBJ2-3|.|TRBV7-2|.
CASRGGDATDTQYF
TGTGCCAGCAGGGGCGGCGACGCAACAGATACGCAGTATTTT
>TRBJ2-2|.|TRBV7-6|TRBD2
CASSLVPLLAGVSRTGELFF
TGTGCCAGCAGCTTAGTCCCTTTACTAGCGGGAGTTTCGCGCACCGGGGAGCTGTTTTTT
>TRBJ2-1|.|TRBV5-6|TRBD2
CASSLAPSGSYNEQFF
TGTGCCAGCAGCTTGGCCCCTAGCGGCTCCTACAATGAGCAGTTCTTC
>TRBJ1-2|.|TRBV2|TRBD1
CASSQQGGDYGYTF
TGTGCCAGCAGTCAACAGGGGGGGGACTATGGCTACACCTTC
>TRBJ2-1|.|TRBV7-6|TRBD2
CASSLGGGGPFSYNEQFF
TGTGCCAGCAGCTTAGGTGGCGGGGGGCCATTTTCCTACAATGAGCAGTTCTTC
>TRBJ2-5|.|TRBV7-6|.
CASSPAGETQYF
TGTGCCAGCAGCCCTGCGGGAGAGACCCAGTACTTC
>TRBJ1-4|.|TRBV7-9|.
CASSLGGLANEKLFF
TGTGCCAGCAGCTTAGGGGGATTAGCTAATGAAAAACTGTTTTTT
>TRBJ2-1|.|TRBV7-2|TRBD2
CASSFWGGLNEQFF
TGTGCCAGCAGCTTTTGGGGGGGACTCAATGAGCAGTTCTTC
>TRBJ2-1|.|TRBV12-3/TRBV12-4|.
CASSLQYNEQFF
TGTGCCAGCAGTTTACAATACAATGAGCAGTTCTTC
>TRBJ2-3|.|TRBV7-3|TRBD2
CASSPLGGATDTQYF
TGTGCCAGCAGCCCCCTCGGGGGGGCCACAGATACGCAGTATTTT
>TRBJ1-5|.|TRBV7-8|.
CASSSEYQPQHF
TGTGCCAGCAGCTCAGAATATCAGCCCCAGCATTTT
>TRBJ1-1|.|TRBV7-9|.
CASTQSTVQAAFF
TGTGCCAGCACCCAATCGACGGTCCAGGCAGCTTTCTTT
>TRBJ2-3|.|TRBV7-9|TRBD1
CASSPHRGKGTDTQYF
TGTGCCAGCAGCCCCCACAGGGGGAAGGGCACAGATACGCAGTATTTT
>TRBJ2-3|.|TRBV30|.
CAWRWGRLTSNTDTQYF
TGTGCCTGGAGGTGGGGGAGACTCACTTCCAACACAGATACGCAGTATTTT
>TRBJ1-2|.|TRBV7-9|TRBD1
CASSLPLGQGGYGYTF
TGTGCCAGCAGCTTACCGTTGGGACAGGGTGGCTATGGCTACACCTTC
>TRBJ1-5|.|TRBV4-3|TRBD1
CASSQRQGEGQPQHF
TGCGCCAGCAGCCAACGCCAGGGGGAGGGTCAGCCCCAGCATTTT
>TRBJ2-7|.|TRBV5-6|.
CASSFGDPLYEQYF
TGTGCCAGCAGCTTCGGAGATCCGCTTTACGAGCAGTACTTC
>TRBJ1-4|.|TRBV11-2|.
CASSQRAQLPQKLFF
TGTGCCAGCAGCCAAAGGGCACAGCTTCCACAAAAACTGTTTTTT
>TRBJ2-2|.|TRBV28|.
CASSRTSWGLTGELFF
TGTGCCAGCAGCAGGACTTCCTGGGGATTGACCGGGGAGCTGTTTTTT
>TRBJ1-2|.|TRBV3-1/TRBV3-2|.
CASSHVTVRSGHNYGYTF
TGTGCCAGCAGCCACGTGACAGTACGGTCAGGGCATAACTATGGCTACACCTTC
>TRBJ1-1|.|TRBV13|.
CASSLGRGKHNTEAFF
TGTGCCAGCAGCTTAGGCCGGGGGAAACACAACACTGAAGCTTTCTTT
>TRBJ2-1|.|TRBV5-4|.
CASSLGGSIGNEQFF
TGTGCCAGCAGCTTGGGTGGGAGTATAGGGAATGAGCAGTTCTTC
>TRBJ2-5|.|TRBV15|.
CATSNPLSNQETQYF
TGTGCCACCAGCAACCCACTTAGCAACCAAGAGACCCAGTACTTC
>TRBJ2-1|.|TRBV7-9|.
CASSLREREQFF
TGTGCCAGCAGCCTAAGGGAACGCGAGCAGTTCTTC
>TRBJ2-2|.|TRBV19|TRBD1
CASRSGTVSTGELFF
TGTGCCAGTAGATCTGGGACAGTATCCACCGGGGAGCTGTTTTTT
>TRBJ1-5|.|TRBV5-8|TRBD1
CASSLGPSHGTGERVQPQHF
TGTGCCAGCAGCTTGGGTCCGTCCCATGGGACAGGGGAGCGAGTTCAGCCCCAGCATTTT
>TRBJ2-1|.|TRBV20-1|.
CSARLEYEQFF
TGCAGTGCTCGACTAGAATATGAGCAGTTCTTC
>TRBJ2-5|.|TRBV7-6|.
CASSLGGGGQETQYF
TGTGCCAGCAGCTTAGGTGGAGGGGGGCAAGAGACCCAGTACTTC
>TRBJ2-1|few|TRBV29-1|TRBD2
CSVEDIRTSGSNEQFF
TGCAGCGTTGAAGACATCCGGACTAGCGGGAGCAATGAGCAGTTCTTC
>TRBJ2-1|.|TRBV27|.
CASSLSLPGPYNEQFF
TGTGCCAGCAGTTTATCTCTACCGGGGCCTTACAATGAGCAGTTCTTC
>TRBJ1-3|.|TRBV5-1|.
CASSFSPPTESSGNTIYF
TGCGCCAGCAGCTTTAGCCCTCCCACGGAGAGCTCTGGAAACACCATATATTTT
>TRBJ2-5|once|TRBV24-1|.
CATSEGRETDQYF
TGTGCCACCAGTGAGGGCAGGGAAACTGACCAGTACTTC
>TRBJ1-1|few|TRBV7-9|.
CASSLIGVNTEAFF
TGTGCCAGCAGCTTAATCGGAGTGAACACTGAAGCTTTCTTT
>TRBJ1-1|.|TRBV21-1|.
CASSRSSRDRNTEAFF
TGTGCTAGCAGCAGGTCCTCCCGGGACAGGAACACTGAAGCTTTCTTT
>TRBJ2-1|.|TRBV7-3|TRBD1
CASSLLLGGDHNEQFF
TGTGCCAGCAGCTTGCTGTTAGGGGGCGATCACAATGAGCAGTTCTTC
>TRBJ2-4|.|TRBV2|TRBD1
CASRRTGDRINIQYF
TGTGCCAGCAGGCGCACCGGGGACAGGATAAACATTCAGTACTTC
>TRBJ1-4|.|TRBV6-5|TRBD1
CASSSTGTGYEKLFF
TGTGCCAGCAGTTCTACCGGGACAGGGTATGAAAAACTGTTTTTT
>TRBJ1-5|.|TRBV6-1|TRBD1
CASSEWGTVTRQPQHF
TGTGCCAGCAGTGAATGGGGGACAGTAACCCGTCAGCCCCAGCATTTT
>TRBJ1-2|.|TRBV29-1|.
CSASEGGYTF
TGCAGCGCCTCGGAGGGGGGCTACACCTTC
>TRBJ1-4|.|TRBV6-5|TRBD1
CASSSGQGSEKLFF
TGTGCCAGCAGTTCCGGACAGGGTAGCGAAAAACTGTTTTTT
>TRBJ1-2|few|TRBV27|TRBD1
CASSLYARTGGGYTF
TGTGCCAGCAGTTTATATGCCCGGACAGGTGGTGGCTACACCTTC